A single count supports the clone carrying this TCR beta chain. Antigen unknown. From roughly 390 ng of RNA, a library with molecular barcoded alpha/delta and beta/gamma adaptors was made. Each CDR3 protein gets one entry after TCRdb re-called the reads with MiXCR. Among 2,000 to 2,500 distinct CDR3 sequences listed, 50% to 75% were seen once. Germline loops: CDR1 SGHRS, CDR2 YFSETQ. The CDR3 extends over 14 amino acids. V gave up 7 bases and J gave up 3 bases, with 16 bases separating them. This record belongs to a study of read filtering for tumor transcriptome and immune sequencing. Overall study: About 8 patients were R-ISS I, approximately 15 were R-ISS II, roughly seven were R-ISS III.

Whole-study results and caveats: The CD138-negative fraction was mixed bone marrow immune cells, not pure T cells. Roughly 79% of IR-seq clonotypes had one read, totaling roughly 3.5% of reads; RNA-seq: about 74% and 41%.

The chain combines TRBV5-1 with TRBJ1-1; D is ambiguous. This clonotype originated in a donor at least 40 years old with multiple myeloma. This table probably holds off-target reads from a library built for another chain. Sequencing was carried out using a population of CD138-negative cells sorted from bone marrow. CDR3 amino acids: CASRLGPLDTEAFF. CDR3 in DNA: TGCGCCAGCCGCCTCGGGCCCTTGGACACTGAAGCTTTCTTT.